This T cell receptor beta chain was obtained from a study of T-cell reconstitution after alpha-beta-depleted transplantation in children. This clonotype was recorded a few times. The TCRbeta library was prepared with unique molecular identifiers. TCRdb re-analysed the PCR reads in MiXCR, keeping a single row per CDR3 protein. The table includes 500,000 to 600,000 distinct CDR3 sequences, 30% to 35% detected once. CDR3 length: 16 residues. CDR1 is SGHRS and CDR2 is YFSETQ in the germline V gene. J gave up 2 bases and V 5 bases, and 11 bases lay outside the gene matches. The chain employs TRBV5-1 and TRBJ2-3, with TRBD2 matching 7 bases. The sample consisted of PBMCs from the stem cell graft donor, taken from the stem cell graft. The TCR originated in a human donor who donated a stem cell graft to a child with aplastic anemia. The CDR3 DNA reads TGCGCCAGCAGTCTTAATCTAGCGGACAACACAGATACGCAGTATTTT. It is translated as CASSLNLADNTDTQYF.